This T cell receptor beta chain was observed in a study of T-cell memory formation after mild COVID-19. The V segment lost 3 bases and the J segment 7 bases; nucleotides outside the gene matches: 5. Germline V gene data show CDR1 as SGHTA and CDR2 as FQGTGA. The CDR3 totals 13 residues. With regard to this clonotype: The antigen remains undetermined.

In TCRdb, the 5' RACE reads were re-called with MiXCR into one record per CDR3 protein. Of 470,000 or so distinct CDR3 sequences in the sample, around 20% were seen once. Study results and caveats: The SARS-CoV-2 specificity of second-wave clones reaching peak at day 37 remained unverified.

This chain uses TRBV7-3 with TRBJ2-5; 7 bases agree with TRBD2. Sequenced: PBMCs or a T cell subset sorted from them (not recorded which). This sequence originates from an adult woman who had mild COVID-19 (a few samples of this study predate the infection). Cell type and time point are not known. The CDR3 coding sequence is TGTGCCAGCAGCTTTGGACTAGGAGGGACCCAGTACTTC. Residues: CASSFGLGGTQYF.